This T cell receptor (beta chain) was captured in a study of CD8 T cells in ankylosing spondylitis. V lost 3 bases to trimming and J lost 5 bases; unmatched junction nucleotides: 7. This CDR3 contains 15 residues. This clonotype has just a few counts. Antigen specificity is unknown. The study's findings and limits: Clones linked to disease were reported to show significant enrichment in matched ankylosing spondylitis synovial fluid. The study identified a TCR beta motif of about eight highly homologous variants that appeared characteristic of ankylosing spondylitis blood.

TCRdb re-derived calls from the 5' RACE reads in MiXCR, one entry per CDR3 protein. The data contain hundreds of thousands of distinct CDR3 sequences, about 11% of them seen just once; the ten biggest clones take up roughly 0.51%. The chain combines TRBV12-3 or TRBV12-4 with TRBJ2-5, with 9 bases that match TRBD2. The clonotype comes from a male donor with ankylosing spondylitis. Sequenced sample: blood, either unsorted or a sorted T cell fraction (not recorded which). The CDR3 region is CASSLASGDLETQYF. The CDR3 DNA is TGTGCCAGCAGTTTGGCTAGCGGGGATTTGGAGACCCAGTACTTC.